One and the same sample provided the 15 T cell receptor beta chains below, sequenced in a study of blood T cells in healthy people across ages (dated by TCRdb to between 2014 and 2017). The library was built by means of 5' RACE. The sequencer listed for this sample is Illumina HiSeq 2500. The second PCR ran for roughly 6 to 11 cycles and used a J-beta primer mix along with a sample-barcoded 5' primer. TCRdb reprocessing: public reads trimmed at Q25 with fastp, clones called with MiXCR, in-frame beta chains kept. Under each unique CDR3 protein, matching rows form one entry showing the most common genes and DNA. The sample table contains more than 1,400,000 distinct CDR3 sequences; only one count was recorded for about 43% of them. The ten biggest clones cover 7.9% of the sample. The sample consisted of blood. Receptors originate from a woman aged 18 to 35 in good health.

The CDR3 DNA sequence: TGTGCCATCAGTGAGTCCTCTAGCGGGACTAGCACAGATACGCAGTATTTT. Translation: CAISESSSGTSTDTQYF. This chain links TRBV10-3 with TRBJ2-3, with TRBD2 matching 9 bases. CDR3 length: 17 residues. Germline loops: CDR1 ENHRY, CDR2 SYGVKD. J lost 0 bases, V lost 0 bases, and 4 bases had no gene match.

This clonotype was observed a few times. The CDR3 region is CASSLASGYSYEQYF. CDR3 DNA sequence: TGCGCCAGCAGCTTGGCTAGCGGATACTCCTACGAGCAGTACTTC. The chain joins TRBV5-1 to TRBJ2-7; the match to TRBD2 covers 7 bases. The trim removed 0 bases at V and 0 bases at J, leaving 3 bases unmatched. The CDR3 runs to 15 residues. Germline V lookup: CDR1 SGHRS, CDR2 YFSETQ.

The CDR3 sequence is CSASSQSNTGELFF. The CDR3, as DNA: TGCAGTGCTAGTAGTCAGTCGAACACCGGGGAGCTGTTTTTT. This chain links TRBV20-1 with TRBJ2-2, with D unclear. V lost 3 bases, J lost 0 bases, and 8 bases lay in between. Germline loops: CDR1 DFQATT, CDR2 SNEGSKA (reference sequence). The CDR3 consists of 14 residues.

The chain has TRBV29-1 and TRBJ2-5; D remains unclear. V lost 7 bases, J lost 3 bases, and 12 bases lay in between. Per the germline V gene, CDR1 is SQVTM and CDR2 is ANQGSEA. This CDR3 contains 12 residues. The CDR3 region has the DNA TGCAGCGGTACCGGTAGTAAAGAGACCCAGTACTTC. This translates into CSGTGSKETQYF.

This chain uses TRBV20-1 with TRBJ2-5, with D possibly matching TRBD1 (6 bases). CDR1 is DFQATT, CDR2 SNEGSKA, per germline (reference sequence). V was shortened by 6 bases and J by 4 bases, with 18 bases between the two germline ends. The CDR3 is 14 amino acids. CDR3 nucleotide sequence: TGCAGTGCCCCTGGGGCAGGGGCCCGAGAGACCCAGTACTTC. It is translated as CSAPGAGARETQYF.

This clonotype was counted only a few times. The rearrangement links TRBV29-1 to TRBJ2-3, with TRBD2 matching over 13 bases. V lost 4 bases, J lost 4 bases, and 5 bases stayed unmatched. From germline, CDR1 is SQVTM and CDR2 ANQGSEA. The CDR3 runs to 15 residues. The CDR3 loop reads CSVALLAGGADTQYF. The CDR3 DNA reads TGCAGCGTTGCCTTACTAGCGGGGGGGGCAGATACGCAGTATTTT.

This clonotype was seen ten or more times. This chain connects TRBV12-3 or TRBV12-4 to TRBJ2-1; no definite D call. The CDR3 loop spans 13 amino acids. V was shortened by 1 base and J by 1 base, with 2 bases between the two germline ends. The CDR3 loop reads CASSLESYNEQFF. The CDR3 nucleotides read TGTGCCAGCAGTTTAGAATCCTACAATGAGCAGTTCTTC.

Only one count was recorded for this clonotype. The chain combines TRBV14 with TRBJ2-5, with 8 bases fitting TRBD2. CDR1 and CDR2 from the germline V gene are SGHDN and FVKESK. There are 15 residues in the CDR3. The J segment lost 11 bases and the V segment lost 4 bases, leaving 15 bases of the junction unmatched. In DNA form, the CDR3 reads TGTGCCAGCAGCCTCAGAAATAGCGGGATAGATGAGCAGTACTTC. It yields the protein CASSLRNSGIDEQYF.

V is TRBV20-1 and J is TRBJ2-7; TRBD2 matches 8 bases. J gave up 9 bases and V 3 bases, and 10 bases lay outside the gene matches. Germline V lookup: CDR1 DFQATT, CDR2 SNEGSKA (reference sequence). The CDR3 spans 13 residues. CDR3 nucleotide sequence: TGCAGTGCTAGTTCCCCAGCGGGAGTCTGGCAGTACTTC. Amino acids: CSASSPAGVWQYF.

The chain uses TRBV12-3 or TRBV12-4 and TRBJ2-3, with 7 positions matching TRBD2. Unmatched junction bases numbered 9, after V lost 4 bases and J lost 5 bases. CDR3 length equals 15 residues. CDR3 DNA: TGTGCCAGCAGTTCACTAGCGCCGGGGGGAGATACGCAGTATTTT. It yields the protein CASSSLAPGGDTQYF.

This clonotype was found once. The rearrangement links TRBV7-8 to TRBJ1-5; D is perhaps TRBD1 (5 bases). V was trimmed by 5 bases and J by 7 bases, leaving 24 bases between them. This CDR3 has 17 amino acids. Germline V gives CDR1 SGHVS, CDR2 FQNEAQ. CDR3 sequence: CASSPSQGGGPSQPQHF. The CDR3, as DNA: TGTGCCAGCAGCCCAAGTCAGGGAGGCGGACCCTCCCAGCCCCAGCATTTT.

This clonotype was counted a few times. V and J are TRBV3-1 and TRBJ2-4; 11 bases are a match to TRBD2. This CDR3 is built from 19 residues. CDR1 and CDR2 (germline): LGHDT, YNNKEL (reference sequence). V dropped 1 base and J dropped 4; count of bases not matched to a gene: 12. The CDR3 DNA sequence: TGTGCCAGCAGCCAAGCATACCCCGCGGGACTAGCGGCTAAAAACATTCAGTACTTC. It specifies CASSQAYPAGLAAKNIQYF.

The V call is TRBV20-1, the J call TRBJ1-5; D call uncertain. Germline assignment: CDR1 DFQATT and CDR2 SNEGSKA (reference sequence). The length of the CDR3 is 13 residues. Trimming removed 6 bases at V and 4 bases at J, with 13 bases between. This CDR3 reads CSAVLGENQPQHF. The CDR3 DNA reads as TGCAGTGCAGTCCTTGGGGAAAATCAGCCCCAGCATTTT.

This clonotype came up a few times. J is TRBJ1-2 and V is TRBV2; D gene unclear. V was cut by 6 bases and J by 4 bases, with 12 bases left in between. The CDR3 is 13 amino acids. The germline CDR1 and CDR2 sequences are SNHLY and FYNNEI. The CDR3: CASRWTEIYGYTF. DNA for the CDR3: TGTGCCAGCAGATGGACGGAAATCTATGGCTACACCTTC.

The V and J genes are TRBV20-1 and TRBJ2-1, with TRBD2 matching 11 bases. The assigned J gene may be wrong: the sequence end matches TRBJ2-7 better. CDR1 and CDR2 (germline): DFQATT, SNEGSKA (reference sequence). There are 14 residues in the CDR3. The CDR3 bases are TGCAGTGCTTTACTAGCGGGAGAACGAAATGAGCAGTACTTC. Protein: CSALLAGERNEQYF.